Listed here are 4 T cell receptor beta chains from one sample, sequenced in a study of blood T cell repertoires in COVID-19. Measured with immunoSEQ multiplex PCR; TCRdb has only the in-frame clones, and not every one. The sample gives under 80,000 clones, roughly four fifths of which show up once; 8.5% to 14% is in the top ten. Sequenced: peripheral blood. All receptors derive from a man aged 45 to 65 with acute or convalescent COVID-19.

This chain joins TRBV19 and TRBJ1-2; the match to TRBD1 covers 7 bases. The germline V gene has CDR1 LNHDA and CDR2 SQIVND (reference sequence). The CDR3 runs to 15 residues. Unmatched junction bases numbered 15, after V lost 7 bases and J lost 7 bases. The CDR3 sequence is CASIHDTGVGFGYTF. The CDR3 region has the DNA TGTGCCAGTATCCACGATACAGGGGTTGGTTTTGGCTACACCTTC. The variable domain in full, with the rest retrieved from reference TRBV19 and TRBJ1-2, is DGGITQSPKYLFRKEGQNVTLSCEQNLNHDAMYWYRQDPGQGLRLIYYSQIVNDFQKGDIAEGYSVSREKKESFPLTVTSAQKNPTAFYLCASIHDTGVGFGYTFGSGTRLTVV.

This chain joins TRBV18 and TRBJ1-2; 7 bases are shared with TRBD1. The CDR3 sequence is 13 residues long. After removal of 3 bases from V and 10 bases from J, the junction contained 8 bases not matched to a gene. The germline V gene encodes CDR1 KGHSH and CDR2 LQKENI. CDR3 coding DNA: TGTGCCAGCTCACCCCAAACCGACAGGGCCTACACCTTC. Protein: CASSPQTDRAYTF.

J is TRBJ2-1 and V is TRBV6-5; tentatively, D is TRBD2 (5 bases). Trimming cost V 6 bases and J 8 bases, with 11 bases left between them. CDR3 length equals 12 residues. Per the germline V gene, CDR1 is MNHEY and CDR2 is SVGAGI. The CDR3 here is CASSRPGYEQFF. The CDR3 region has the DNA TGTGCCAGCAGCCGCCCGGGGTATGAGCAGTTCTTC.

This sequence joins TRBV4-2 and TRBJ2-1; 12 positions agree with TRBD2. The germline V gene encodes CDR1 LGHNA and CDR2 YNFKEQ. V shed 3 bases, J shed 7 bases, and the junction held 4 bases outside the gene matches. The CDR3 covers 15 residues. The CDR3 loop is CASSQRTSGVNEQFF. DNA of the CDR3: TGTGCCAGCAGCCAGAGGACTAGCGGGGTTAATGAGCAGTTCTTC.